These T cell receptor beta chains were read from a single sample in a study of T-cell memory formation after mild COVID-19. Each CDR3 protein is one row after TCRdb ran MiXCR on the 5' RACE reads. The top ten clones hold 20% to 25% of a sample with around 340,000 distinct CDR3 sequences, 15% to 20% of them seen once. Sequencing was performed on PBMCs or a T cell subset sorted from them (not recorded which). These receptors all come from a man aged 18-30 years who had mild COVID-19 (a few samples of this study predate the infection). Cell type and time point are not known. The CDR3 runs from the conserved cysteine through the conserved F or W. The D gene is left open where the match is weak. Clone size is stated in some rows and not others, as once, few, many or a class when expanded.

NA	TRBJ1-2	many	TRBV7-2	CASSLGGASPYGYTF	TGTGCCAGCAGCTTAGGAGGGGCTTCCCCATATGGCTACACCTTC
TRBD2	TRBJ2-3	few	TRBV3-1	CASSQEWGGTSLYF	TGTGCCAGCAGCCAAGAGTGGGGAGGGACTAGCCTGTATTTT
NA	TRBJ2-7	NA	TRBV24-1	CATSDPTKEGNYEQYF	TGTGCCACCAGTGATCCGACGAAGGAGGGGAACTACGAGCAGTACTTC
TRBD1	TRBJ1-1	NA	TRBV7-9	CASSRGQEAFF	TGTGCCAGCAGCCGGGGACAGGAAGCTTTCTTT
NA	TRBJ2-7	NA	TRBV10-3	CATRPRTDEQYF	TGTGCCACGAGACCGAGGACAGACGAGCAGTACTTC
TRBD1	TRBJ2-3	NA	TRBV20-1	CSAIDRGGTDTQYF	TGCAGTGCTATTGACAGGGGTGGCACAGATACGCAGTATTTT
TRBD1	TRBJ2-7	many	TRBV23-1	CASNRDRGPLSEQYF	TGCGCCAGCAACCGGGACAGGGGCCCCCTTAGCGAGCAGTACTTC
NA	TRBJ2-2	many	TRBV9	CASSVGIGGDTGELFF	TGTGCCAGCAGCGTAGGGATCGGGGGCGACACCGGGGAGCTGTTTTTT
NA	TRBJ2-1	NA	TRBV18	CASSPPGSRANNEQFF	TGTGCCAGCTCACCACCGGGGAGTAGGGCGAACAATGAGCAGTTCTTC
NA	TRBJ2-1	NA	TRBV7-8	CASSRRVKEQFF	TGTGCCAGCAGCCGGCGGGTGAAGGAGCAGTTCTTC
NA	TRBJ1-1	few	TRBV11-2	CASSSSRTEAFF	TGTGCCAGCAGCTCCTCCCGCACTGAAGCTTTCTTT
NA	TRBJ2-3	NA	TRBV24-1	CATSDRVPLDTQYF	TGTGCCACCAGTGATAGAGTGCCCTTGGATACGCAGTATTTT
NA	TRBJ1-3	few	TRBV4-3	CASSHLSSSGNTIYF	TGCGCCAGCAGCCATTTATCCAGCTCTGGAAACACCATATATTTT
NA	TRBJ1-3	NA	TRBV9	CASSTIDSAYNSGNTIYF	TGTGCCAGCAGCACCATAGACTCGGCTTATAACTCTGGAAACACCATATATTTT
NA	TRBJ2-5	NA	TRBV29-1	CSVAGSWETQYF	TGCAGCGTTGCAGGGTCTTGGGAGACCCAGTACTTC
TRBD2	TRBJ2-3	NA	TRBV7-3	CASSPGGEDTQYF	TGTGCCAGCAGCCCCGGGGGGGAGGATACGCAGTATTTT
NA	TRBJ1-5	few	TRBV20-1	CSARDHRGNQPQHF	TGCAGTGCTAGAGATCACAGGGGCAATCAGCCCCAGCATTTT
NA	TRBJ2-7	NA	TRBV7-8	CASSLSVEQPLPYEQYF	TGTGCCAGCAGCTTATCGGTAGAGCAGCCCTTACCCTACGAGCAGTACTTC
TRBD2	TRBJ2-1	many	TRBV5-5	CASSSTRGGNEQFF	TGTGCCAGCAGCTCAACCCGGGGGGGCAATGAGCAGTTCTTC
NA	TRBJ2-7	few	TRBV6-5	CASSYEGGGVNEQYF	TGTGCCAGCAGTTACGAGGGCGGCGGGGTAAACGAGCAGTACTTC
NA	TRBJ2-2	few	TRBV12-3/TRBV12-4	CASSQLSGTGELFF	TGTGCCAGCAGCCAACTGAGTGGCACCGGGGAGCTGTTTTTT
TRBD2	TRBJ2-1	NA	TRBV12-3/TRBV12-4	CASSPVPSGVNEQFF	TGTGCCAGCAGTCCCGTACCTAGCGGGGTCAATGAGCAGTTCTTC
TRBD2	TRBJ2-3	once	TRBV20-1	CSAISGLAGGITDTQYF	TGCAGTGCAATTTCGGGACTAGCGGGGGGCATCACAGATACGCAGTATTTT
NA	TRBJ1-1	few	TRBV20-1	CSARDKVSAFF	TGCAGTGCTAGAGATAAGGTATCGGCTTTCTTT
NA	TRBJ2-3	few	TRBV5-4	CASSSHSRSGADTQYF	TGTGCCAGCAGCTCCCACTCGAGAAGTGGGGCAGATACGCAGTATTTT
NA	TRBJ2-4	NA	TRBV5-1	CASSGPRGAPGAKNIQYF	TGCGCCAGCAGCGGCCCTCGCGGGGCCCCCGGTGCCAAAAACATTCAGTACTTC
TRBD1	TRBJ2-3	NA	TRBV5-5	CASSLGQLITDTQYF	TGTGCCAGCAGTTTGGGACAGCTAATTACAGATACGCAGTATTTT
NA	TRBJ2-5	NA	TRBV29-1	CSVRDGWYQETQYF	TGCAGCGTACGGGACGGTTGGTACCAAGAGACCCAGTACTTC
NA	TRBJ1-2	few	TRBV7-9	CASSLGGSLNYGYTF	TGTGCCAGCAGCTTAGGAGGCAGTCTAAACTATGGCTACACCTTC
NA	TRBJ2-3	many	TRBV5-1	CASSSGVPDTQYF	TGCGCCAGCAGCTCGGGGGTACCAGATACGCAGTATTTT
NA	TRBJ1-4	NA	TRBV6-5	CASSYSRVRATNEKLFF	TGTGCCAGCAGTTACTCCAGGGTTCGCGCAACTAATGAAAAACTGTTTTTT
NA	TRBJ1-5	NA	TRBV7-2	CASSLWVGDQPQHF	TGTGCCAGCAGCTTATGGGTGGGGGATCAGCCCCAGCATTTT
NA	TRBJ1-5	NA	TRBV6-6	CASSSRGDGGNQPQHF	TGTGCCAGCAGTTCGAGGGGGGACGGGGGCAATCAGCCCCAGCATTTT
NA	TRBJ2-3	few	TRBV6-2/TRBV6-3	CASSYEGSTDTQYF	TGTGCCAGCAGTTATGAGGGTTCAACAGATACGCAGTATTTT
TRBD1	TRBJ2-7	NA	TRBV27	CASSPGDRANQQYF	TGTGCCAGCAGTCCGGGGGACAGGGCGAATCAGCAGTACTTC
TRBD2	TRBJ2-1	NA	TRBV3-1	CASSPSGGGGGYNEQFF	TGTGCCAGCAGCCCAAGTGGTGGCGGGGGGGGATACAATGAGCAGTTCTTC
NA	TRBJ2-7	few	TRBV7-9	CASSSIMGEQYF	TGTGCCAGCAGCTCCATTATGGGCGAGCAGTACTTC
NA	TRBJ2-1	few	TRBV29-1	CSVERGSSYNEQFF	TGCAGCGTTGAACGGGGAAGCTCCTACAATGAGCAGTTCTTC
NA	TRBJ2-2	NA	TRBV6-1	CASSEDRAIFNTGELFF	TGTGCCAGCAGTGAGGACCGGGCCATCTTTAACACCGGGGAGCTGTTTTTT
NA	TRBJ1-2	few	TRBV20-1	CSAPTGGYGYTF	TGCAGTGCTCCGACAGGCGGTTATGGCTACACCTTC
NA	TRBJ2-3	few	TRBV4-3	CASSYRVPSTDTQYF	TGCGCCAGCAGCTACCGGGTCCCGAGCACAGATACGCAGTATTTT
TRBD2	TRBJ2-5	NA	TRBV5-6	CASSLLLAGVKTQYF	TGTGCCAGCAGCTTGTTGCTAGCGGGGGTGAAGACCCAGTACTTC
TRBD1	TRBJ2-3	few	TRBV7-2	CASSAEFDRVPDTQYF	TGTGCCAGCAGCGCCGAATTTGACAGGGTCCCAGATACGCAGTATTTT
NA	TRBJ2-3	many	TRBV7-2	CASRGPGDTQYF	TGTGCCAGCAGGGGGCCGGGAGATACGCAGTATTTT
NA	TRBJ2-5	NA	TRBV20-1	CSASLRVQETQYF	TGCAGTGCTAGCCTAAGGGTCCAAGAGACCCAGTACTTC
TRBD2	TRBJ2-7	few	TRBV7-8	CASSPLVAGGEQYF	TGTGCCAGCAGCCCTTTGGTAGCGGGGGGCGAGCAGTACTTC
NA	TRBJ2-3	NA	TRBV7-3	CASSLVRDTTSTDTQYF	TGTGCCAGCAGCCTAGTTCGAGACACTACTAGCACAGATACGCAGTATTTT
TRBD2	TRBJ2-3	NA	TRBV6-5	CASSYSAGLRTDTQYF	TGTGCCAGCAGTTACTCGGCGGGACTAAGAACAGATACGCAGTATTTT